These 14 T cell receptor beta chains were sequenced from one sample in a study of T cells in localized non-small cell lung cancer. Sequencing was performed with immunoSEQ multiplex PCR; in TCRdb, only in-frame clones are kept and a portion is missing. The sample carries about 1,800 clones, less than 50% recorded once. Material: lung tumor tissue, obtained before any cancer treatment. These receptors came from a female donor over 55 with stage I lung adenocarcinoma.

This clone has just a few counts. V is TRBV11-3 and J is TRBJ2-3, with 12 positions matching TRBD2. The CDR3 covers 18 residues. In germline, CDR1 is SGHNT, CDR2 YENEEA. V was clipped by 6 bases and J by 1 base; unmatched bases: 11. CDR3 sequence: CASSSSGGAFLGTDTQYF. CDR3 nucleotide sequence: TGTGCCAGCAGTTCTAGCGGGGGGGCCTTTCTAGGCACAGATACGCAGTATTTT.

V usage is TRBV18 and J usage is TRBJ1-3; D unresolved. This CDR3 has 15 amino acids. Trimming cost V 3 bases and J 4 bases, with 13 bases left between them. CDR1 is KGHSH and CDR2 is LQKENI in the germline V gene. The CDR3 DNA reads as TGTGCCAGCTCACCTTCCACTCCGGAGGGAAACACCATATATTTT. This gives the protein CASSPSTPEGNTIYF.

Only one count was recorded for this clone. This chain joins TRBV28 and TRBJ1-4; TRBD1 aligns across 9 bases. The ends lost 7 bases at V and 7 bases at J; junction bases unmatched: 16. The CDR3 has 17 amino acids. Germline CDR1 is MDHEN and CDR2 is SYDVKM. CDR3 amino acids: CASTPGTGISIREKLFF. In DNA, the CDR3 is TGTGCCAGCACCCCCGGGACAGGGATTAGCATTCGTGAAAAACTGTTTTTT.

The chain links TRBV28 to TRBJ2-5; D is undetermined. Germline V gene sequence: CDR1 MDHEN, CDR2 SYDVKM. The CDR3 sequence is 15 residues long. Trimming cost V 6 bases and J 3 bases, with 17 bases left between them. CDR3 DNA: TGTGCCAGCAGGGAAGACATCTCCCTCGAAGAGACCCAGTACTTC. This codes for CASREDISLEETQYF.

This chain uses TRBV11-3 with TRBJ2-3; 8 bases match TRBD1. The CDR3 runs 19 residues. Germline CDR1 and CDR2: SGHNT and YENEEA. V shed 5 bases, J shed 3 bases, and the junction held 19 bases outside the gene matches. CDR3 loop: CASSHLVGTGSFMTDTQYF. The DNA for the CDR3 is TGTGCCAGCAGCCACCTAGTCGGGACAGGTAGTTTTATGACAGATACGCAGTATTTT.

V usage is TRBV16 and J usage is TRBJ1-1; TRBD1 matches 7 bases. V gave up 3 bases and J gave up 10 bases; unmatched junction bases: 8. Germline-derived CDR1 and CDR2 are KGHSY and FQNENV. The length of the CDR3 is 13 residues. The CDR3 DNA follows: TGTGCCAGCAGCCAGGGAGACAGGGTCGGAGCTTTCTTT. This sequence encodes CASSQGDRVGAFF. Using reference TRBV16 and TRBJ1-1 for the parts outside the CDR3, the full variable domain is GEEVAQTPKHLVRGEGQKAKLYCAPIKGHSYVFWYQQVLKNEFKFLISFQNENVFDETGMPKERFSAKCLPNSPCSLEIQATKLEDSAVYFCASSQGDRVGAFFGQGTRLTVV.

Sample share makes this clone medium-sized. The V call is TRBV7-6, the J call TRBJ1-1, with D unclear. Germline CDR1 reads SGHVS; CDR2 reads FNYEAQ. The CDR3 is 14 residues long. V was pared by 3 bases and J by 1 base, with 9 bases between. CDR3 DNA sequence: TGTGCCAGCAGCTTCGGTCAGACGAACACTGAAGCTTTCTTT. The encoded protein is CASSFGQTNTEAFF. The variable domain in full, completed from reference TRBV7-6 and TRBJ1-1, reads GAGVSQSPRYKVTKRGQDVALRCDPISGHVSLYWYRQALGQGPEFLTYFNYEAQQDKSGLPNDRFSAERPEGSISTLTIQRTEQRDSAMYRCASSFGQTNTEAFFGQGTRLTVV.

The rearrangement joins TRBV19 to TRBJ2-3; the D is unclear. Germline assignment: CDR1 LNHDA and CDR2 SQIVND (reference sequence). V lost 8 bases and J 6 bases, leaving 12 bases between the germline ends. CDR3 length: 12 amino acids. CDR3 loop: CASSFGWDTQYF. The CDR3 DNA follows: TGTGCCAGTTCTTTTGGCTGGGATACGCAGTATTTT.

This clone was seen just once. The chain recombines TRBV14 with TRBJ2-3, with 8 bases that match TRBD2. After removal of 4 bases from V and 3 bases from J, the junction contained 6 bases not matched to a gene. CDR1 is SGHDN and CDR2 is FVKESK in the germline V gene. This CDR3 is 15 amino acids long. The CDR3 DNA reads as TGTGCCAGCAGCCCCCTGCGCGGGGGGACAGATACGCAGTATTTT. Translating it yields CASSPLRGGTDTQYF.

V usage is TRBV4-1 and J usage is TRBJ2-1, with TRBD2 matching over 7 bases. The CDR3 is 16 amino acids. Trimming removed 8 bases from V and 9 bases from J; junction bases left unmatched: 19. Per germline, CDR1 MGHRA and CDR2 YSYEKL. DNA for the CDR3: TGCGCCAGCTTCTACCTCCCTGGCGGGGGTTCAATTGAGCAGTTCTTC. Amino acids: CASFYLPGGGSIEQFF.

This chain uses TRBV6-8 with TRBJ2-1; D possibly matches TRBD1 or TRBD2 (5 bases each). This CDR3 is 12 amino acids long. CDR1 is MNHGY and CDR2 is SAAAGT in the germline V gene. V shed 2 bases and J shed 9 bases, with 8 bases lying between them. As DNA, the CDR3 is TGTGCCAGCAGTTACGACGGGGCTGAGCAGTTCTTC. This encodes CASSYDGAEQFF.

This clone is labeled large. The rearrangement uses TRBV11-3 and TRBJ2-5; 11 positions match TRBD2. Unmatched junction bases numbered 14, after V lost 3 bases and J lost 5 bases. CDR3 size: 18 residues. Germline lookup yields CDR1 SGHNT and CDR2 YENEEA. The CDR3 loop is CASSLEALAGGEIETQYF. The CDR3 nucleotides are TGTGCCAGCAGCTTGGAAGCGTTAGCGGGGGGGGAAATCGAGACCCAGTACTTC.

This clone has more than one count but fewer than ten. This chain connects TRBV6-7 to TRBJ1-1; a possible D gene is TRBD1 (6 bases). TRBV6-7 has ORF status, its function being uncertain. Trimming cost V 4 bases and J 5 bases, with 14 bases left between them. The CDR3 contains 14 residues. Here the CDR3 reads CASSSGAMSTEAFF. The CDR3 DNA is TGTGCCAGCAGTTCAGGGGCGATGAGTACTGAAGCTTTCTTT.

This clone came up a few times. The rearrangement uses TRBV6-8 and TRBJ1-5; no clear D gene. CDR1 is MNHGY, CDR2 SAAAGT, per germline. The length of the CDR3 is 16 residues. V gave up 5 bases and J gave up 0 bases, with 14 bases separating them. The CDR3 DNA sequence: TGTGCCAGCAGTGCCCTATTCGGTTATAGCAATCAGCCCCAGCATTTT. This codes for CASSALFGYSNQPQHF.